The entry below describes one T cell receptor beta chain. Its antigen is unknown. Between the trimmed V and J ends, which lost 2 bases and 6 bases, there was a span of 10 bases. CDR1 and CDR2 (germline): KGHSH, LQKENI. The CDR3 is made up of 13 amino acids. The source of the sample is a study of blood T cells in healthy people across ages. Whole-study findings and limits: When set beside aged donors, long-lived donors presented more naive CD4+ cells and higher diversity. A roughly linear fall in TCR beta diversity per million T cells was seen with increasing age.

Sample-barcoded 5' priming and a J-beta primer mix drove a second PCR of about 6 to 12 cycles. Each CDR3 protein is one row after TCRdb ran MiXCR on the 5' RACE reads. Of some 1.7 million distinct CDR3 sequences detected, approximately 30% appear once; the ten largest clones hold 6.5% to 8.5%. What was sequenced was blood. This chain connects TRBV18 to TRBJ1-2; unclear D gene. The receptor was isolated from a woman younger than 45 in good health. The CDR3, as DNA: TGTGCCAGCTCACCAAACGGGCGCGATGGCTACACCTTC. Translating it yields CASSPNGRDGYTF.